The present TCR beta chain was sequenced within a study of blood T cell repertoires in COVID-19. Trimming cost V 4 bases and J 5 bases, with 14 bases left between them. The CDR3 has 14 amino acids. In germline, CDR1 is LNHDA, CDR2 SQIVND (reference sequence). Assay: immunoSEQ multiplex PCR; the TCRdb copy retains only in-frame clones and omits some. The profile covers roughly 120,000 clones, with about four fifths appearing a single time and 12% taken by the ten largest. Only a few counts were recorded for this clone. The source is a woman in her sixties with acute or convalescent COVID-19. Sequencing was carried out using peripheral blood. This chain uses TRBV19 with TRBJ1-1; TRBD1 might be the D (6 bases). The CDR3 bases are TGTGCCAGTAGTACCGAACGGGGGGCTACTGAAGCTTTCTTT. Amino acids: CASSTERGATEAFF.